These 23 T cell receptor beta chains were all obtained from the same sample, sequenced in a study of T cell responses to AZD1222 COVID-19 vaccine (dated by TCRdb to about 2021). The library was generated by the immunoSEQ multiplex PCR assay. TCRdb mirrors the immuneACCESS table, restricted to in-frame sequences. Some clones are absent from its copies; in checked studies, under half trace to an unresolved V gene, and the reason for the others is unknown. Counted in this sample were some 96,000 clones; approximately 88% of them appeared once. The ten largest clones add up to approximately 15% of the sample. What the time point label conveys for this sample: about 28 days (+/-7) after the second vaccine dose. This specimen was peripheral blood, taken 28 days after the second AZD1222 dose. These receptors were obtained from an adult who received the AZD1222 COVID-19 vaccine.

This sequence joins TRBV3-1 (or the pseudogene TRBV3-2) and TRBJ1-3; no clear D gene. Germline values: CDR1 LGHDT, CDR2 YNNKEL (reference sequence). The V and J ends lost 0 bases and 4 bases respectively, with 10 bases between them. The CDR3 length is 15 residues. The CDR3 here is CASSQDTVGGNTIYF. CDR3 bases: TGTGCCAGCAGCCAAGATACTGTTGGAGGAAACACCATATATTTT.

V usage is TRBV19 and J usage is TRBJ2-3, with D possibly being TRBD2 (6 bases). The V end lost 5 bases, the J end lost 4 bases, and 16 bases lay between the germline ends. Germline assignment: CDR1 LNHDA and CDR2 SQIVND (reference sequence). The CDR3 covers 15 residues. Written as DNA, the CDR3 is TGTGCCAGTAGTTCGCCCCCCCCGGGGGCAGATACGCAGTATTTT. This gives the protein CASSSPPPGADTQYF.

This clone was seen more than once but under ten times. This chain connects TRBV11-2 to TRBJ2-7; TRBD2 matches 9 bases. This CDR3 is 16 amino acids long. V was pared by 5 bases and J by 2 bases, with 10 bases of the junction left unmatched. Germline V CDR1 and CDR2: SGHAT, FQNNGV. CDR3 sequence: CASSRALAGTAYEQYF. CDR3 nucleotide sequence: TGTGCCAGCAGCCGAGCGCTAGCGGGGACTGCCTACGAGCAGTACTTC.

The chain carries TRBV6-2 or TRBV6-3 and TRBJ2-3; weak D call: TRBD1 (6 bases). CDR1 is MNHEY, CDR2 SVGEGT, per germline. This CDR3 has 16 amino acids. The V end was cut by 5 bases, the J end by 3 bases, with 18 bases between. CDR3 protein: CASSPSGVGGTDTQYF. In DNA form, the CDR3 reads TGTGCCAGCAGTCCCTCAGGGGTTGGGGGAACAGATACGCAGTATTTT.

The CDR3 region is CASSSGDLRGYEQYF. The CDR3 DNA reads as TGTGCCAGCAGTTCTGGGGACCTTCGGGGCTACGAGCAGTACTTC. The rearrangement links TRBV27 to TRBJ2-7, with D perhaps given as TRBD1 or TRBD2 (5 bases each). The CDR3 loop spans 15 amino acids. From germline, CDR1 is MNHEY and CDR2 SMNVEV (reference sequence). Trimming took off 4 bases at V and 3 bases at J, with 16 bases between the two ends.

The chain is built from TRBV3-1 (or the pseudogene TRBV3-2) and TRBJ2-3; 12 positions agree with TRBD2. The CDR3 spans 16 residues. With V trimmed by 4 bases and J by 3 bases, 5 bases remained unmatched. Germline CDR1 is LGHDT and CDR2 is YNNKEL (reference sequence). The CDR3 nucleotides are TGTGCCAGCAGCCTCTCACTAGCGGGGGGTACAGATACGCAGTATTTT. It is translated as CASSLSLAGGTDTQYF.

The chain is built from TRBV5-1 and TRBJ1-1, with D possibly matching TRBD1 (6 bases). Deletions cut 0 bases from V and 3 bases from J, with 18 bases between. In germline, CDR1 is SGHRS, CDR2 YFSETQ. CDR3 length: 17 amino acids. CDR3 region: CASSLASPGAKYTEAFF. DNA for the CDR3: TGCGCCAGCAGCTTGGCGTCCCCGGGGGCTAAGTACACTGAAGCTTTCTTT.

This chain joins TRBV9 and TRBJ1-2; TRBD1 agrees at 7 bases. The CDR3 is 16 residues long. The V gene's germline CDR1 is SGDLS and CDR2 YYNGEE. Unmatched junction bases numbered 13, after V lost 4 bases and J lost 4 bases. The CDR3 DNA sequence: TGTGCCAGCAGCTTGGGACAGCTCAGAGGGGCCTATGGCTACACCTTC. This codes for CASSLGQLRGAYGYTF.

This chain joins TRBV24-1 and TRBJ1-2, with 12 bases identical to TRBD1. Germline CDR1 reads KGHDR; CDR2 reads SFDVKD. V was clipped by 3 bases and J by 8 bases; unmatched bases: 6. The CDR3 spans 15 residues. The CDR3 region is CATSDPAGTGGGYTF. DNA for the CDR3: TGTGCCACCAGTGATCCCGCCGGGACAGGGGGCGGCTACACCTTC.

The chain carries TRBV5-6 and TRBJ2-1; D gene unclear. V was shortened by 0 bases and J by 9 bases, with 7 bases between the two germline ends. The CDR3 covers 12 residues. The V gene's germline CDR1 is SGHDT and CDR2 YYEEEE. The chain's CDR3 is CASSLVRSEQFF. CDR3 sequence (DNA): TGTGCCAGCAGCTTGGTTCGCTCTGAGCAGTTCTTC.

The J gene is TRBJ1-4, the V gene TRBV4-3; D gene uncertain. In germline, CDR1 is LGHNA, CDR2 YSLEER. This CDR3 region has 18 residues. V dropped 2 bases and J dropped 0 bases, with 16 bases sitting between them. The CDR3 reads CASSQSVIRGSTNEKLFF. For the CDR3, the DNA is TGCGCCAGCAGCCAAAGCGTTATTCGGGGTTCAACTAATGAAAAACTGTTTTTT.

The chain recombines TRBV29-1 with TRBJ2-7; D possibly corresponds to TRBD2 (6 bases). Germline V gives CDR1 SQVTM, CDR2 ANQGSEA. V lost 5 bases and J 2 bases, leaving 19 bases between the germline ends. This CDR3 has 15 amino acids. CDR3 DNA sequence: TGCAGCGTTTCCCGCGGGGTAGGGCGGCCCTACGAGCAGTACTTC. Translation gives CSVSRGVGRPYEQYF.

This clone was observed a handful of times. The chain carries TRBV28 and TRBJ1-1; no clear D. Trimming removed 7 bases from V and 5 bases from J, with 8 bases in between. The germline V gene encodes CDR1 MDHEN and CDR2 SYDVKM. The CDR3 is made up of 11 amino acids. The CDR3 DNA reads TGTGCCAGCATCTGGAGGACTGAAGCTTTCTTT. Residues: CASIWRTEAFF.

This chain connects TRBV3-1 (or the pseudogene TRBV3-2) to TRBJ2-3, with D possibly matching TRBD2 (6 bases). In germline, CDR1 is LGHDT, CDR2 YNNKEL (reference sequence). The V end lost 1 base, the J end lost 5 bases, and 13 bases lay between the germline ends. The CDR3 spans 15 residues. The CDR3 DNA sequence: TGTGCCAGCAGCCAAGGACAGCGGAGGGGAGATACGCAGTATTTT. Amino acid sequence: CASSQGQRRGDTQYF.

This sequence joins TRBV3-1 (or the pseudogene TRBV3-2) and TRBJ1-5; D possibly corresponds to TRBD1 (5 bases). Deletions cut 1 base from V and 3 bases from J, with 10 bases between. CDR1 and CDR2 (germline): LGHDT, YNNKEL (reference sequence). The length of the CDR3 is 15 residues. CDR3: CASSQGGAINQPQHF. The CDR3 DNA sequence: TGTGCCAGCAGCCAAGGGGGCGCGATCAATCAGCCCCAGCATTTT.

The V and J genes are TRBV9 and TRBJ2-2; D call uncertain. CDR1 is SGDLS and CDR2 is YYNGEE in the germline V gene. Trimming left V 4 bases short and J 2 bases short, with 9 bases between. There are 14 residues in the CDR3. The CDR3 DNA is TGTGCCAGCAGCCTAACGGGCAACACCGGGGAGCTGTTTTTT. Its translation: CASSLTGNTGELFF.

The chain employs TRBV3-1 (or the pseudogene TRBV3-2) and TRBJ2-7; 8 nucleotides agree with TRBD2. CDR1 and CDR2 (germline): LGHDT, YNNKEL (reference sequence). The V gene end was trimmed by 5 bases and the J gene end by 4 bases; junction bases not matched to a gene: 7. The CDR3 extends over 14 amino acids. The CDR3 sequence is CASSVAGGPYEQYF. The CDR3 DNA sequence: TGTGCCAGCAGCGTGGCGGGAGGTCCGTACGAGCAGTACTTC.

The rearrangement uses TRBV7-2 and TRBJ1-3; D gene unclear. Germline loops: CDR1 SGHTA, CDR2 FQGNSA. Trimming removed 2 bases at V and 7 bases at J, with 9 bases between. The length of the CDR3 is 13 residues. CDR3 in amino acids: CASSLYSPNTIYF. For the CDR3, the DNA is TGTGCCAGCAGCTTATACTCCCCGAACACCATATATTTT.

This clone showed up just a few times. The chain combines TRBV5-1 with TRBJ2-1; 8 bases agree with TRBD2. The CDR3 runs 16 residues. Germline V gene sequence: CDR1 SGHRS, CDR2 YFSETQ. V gave up 0 bases and J gave up 8 bases; unmatched junction bases: 10. The CDR3 DNA follows: TGCGCCAGCAGCTTGGAAACTAGCGGCGGAACCCATGAGCAGTTCTTC. Its protein is CASSLETSGGTHEQFF.

This chain joins TRBV19 and TRBJ2-3; D not certain. The germline CDR1 and CDR2 sequences are LNHDA and SQIVND (reference sequence). The CDR3 is made up of 12 amino acids. Trimming took 10 bases from V and 6 from J, leaving 14 bases between them. The CDR3 sequence is CATWPPGDTQYF. The CDR3 DNA follows: TGTGCCACTTGGCCCCCTGGGGATACGCAGTATTTT.

The chain employs TRBV7-9 and TRBJ1-2; D is unclear. Germline CDR1 is SEHNR and CDR2 is FQNEAQ (reference sequence). V was cut by 1 base and J by 7 bases, with 7 bases left in between. The CDR3 spans 12 residues. The CDR3 DNA sequence: TGTGCCAGCAGCTTAGAGGTTGGTGGCTACACCTTC. Translated, it gives CASSLEVGGYTF.

This clone was seen once. The chain uses TRBV6-5 and TRBJ2-7, with unresolved D. The germline gives CDR1 MNHEY, CDR2 SVGAGI. CDR3 size: 10 residues. Trimming took 10 bases from V and 6 from J, leaving 10 bases between them. The CDR3 sequence is CATKKGEQYF. The CDR3 DNA follows: TGTGCCACTAAGAAGGGCGAGCAGTACTTC.

The genes are TRBV24-1 and TRBJ2-7; D remains ambiguous. Germline-derived CDR1 and CDR2 are KGHDR and SFDVKD. This CDR3 contains 11 residues. Between the trimmed V and J ends, which lost 4 bases and 7 bases, there was a span of 7 bases. CDR3 residues: CATSDGNEQYF. As DNA, the CDR3 is TGTGCCACCAGTGACGGCAATGAGCAGTACTTC.